This T cell receptor (beta chain) is from a study of cytomegalovirus exposure and HLA in healthy donors. Libraries were prepared by immunoSEQ multiplex PCR; TCRdb keeps only in-frame clonotypes and omits some of them. This sample has about 140,000 clones, with 84% found just once. V gave up 4 bases and J gave up 4 bases, with 14 bases separating them. The germline gives CDR1 MRHNA, CDR2 SNTAGT. The CDR3 has 14 residues. Points on this clone: Its matching antigen is unknown.

The donors were part of the 120-subject validation cohort, which stood apart from the approximately 640-subject first cohort. Study results and limitations: Subsequent analysis showed first-cohort TCR clusters tending to co-occur in more than 90 validation repertoires. Cytomegalovirus association was listed for about 160 TCR beta chains.

The sequenced material came from PBMCs. The sequence was obtained from a woman aged 30 to 39 in good health and CMV-seronegative. The chain recombines TRBV6-4 with TRBJ2-7; a weak D match, TRBD1 (6 bases). The CDR3 spells CASSVAGTSYEQYF. The DNA of the CDR3 is TGTGCCAGCAGTGTCGCCGGGACATCTTACGAGCAGTACTTC.